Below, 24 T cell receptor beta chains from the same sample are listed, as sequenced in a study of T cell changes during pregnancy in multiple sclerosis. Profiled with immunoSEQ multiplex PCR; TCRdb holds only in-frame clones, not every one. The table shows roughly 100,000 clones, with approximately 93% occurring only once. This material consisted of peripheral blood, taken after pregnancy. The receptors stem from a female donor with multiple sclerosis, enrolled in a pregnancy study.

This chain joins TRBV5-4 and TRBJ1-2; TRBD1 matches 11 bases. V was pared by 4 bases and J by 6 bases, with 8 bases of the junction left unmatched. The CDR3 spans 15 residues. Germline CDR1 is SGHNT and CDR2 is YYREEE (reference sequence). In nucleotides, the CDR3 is TGTGCCAGCAGCGCGACCGGGACAGGGGGAAATGGCTACACCTTC. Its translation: CASSATGTGGNGYTF. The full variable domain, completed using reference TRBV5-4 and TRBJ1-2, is ETGVTQSPTHLIKTRGQQVTLRCSSQSGHNTVSWYQQALGQGPQFIFQYYREEENGRGNFPPRFSGLQFPNYSSELNVNALELDDSALYLCASSATGTGGNGYTFGSGTRLTVV.

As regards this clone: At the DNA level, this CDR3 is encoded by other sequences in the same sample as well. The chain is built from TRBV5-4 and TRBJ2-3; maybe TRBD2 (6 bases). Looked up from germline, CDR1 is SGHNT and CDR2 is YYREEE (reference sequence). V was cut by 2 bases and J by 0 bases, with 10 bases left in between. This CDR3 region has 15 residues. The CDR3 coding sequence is TGTGCCAGCAGCTTTGGAGGGGCTAGCACAGATACGCAGTATTTT. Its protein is CASSFGGASTDTQYF.

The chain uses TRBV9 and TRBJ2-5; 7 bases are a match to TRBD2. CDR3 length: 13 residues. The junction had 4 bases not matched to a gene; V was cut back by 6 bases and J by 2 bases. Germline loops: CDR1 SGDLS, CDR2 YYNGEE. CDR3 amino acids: CASTLGRQETQYF. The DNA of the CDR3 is TGTGCCAGCACCCTCGGGAGGCAAGAGACCCAGTACTTC. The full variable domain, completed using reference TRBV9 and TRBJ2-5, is DSGVTQTPKHLITATGQRVTLRCSPRSGDLSVYWYQQSLDQGLQFLIQYYNGEERAKGNILERFSAQQFPDLHSELNLSSLELGDSALYFCASTLGRQETQYFGPGTRLLVL.

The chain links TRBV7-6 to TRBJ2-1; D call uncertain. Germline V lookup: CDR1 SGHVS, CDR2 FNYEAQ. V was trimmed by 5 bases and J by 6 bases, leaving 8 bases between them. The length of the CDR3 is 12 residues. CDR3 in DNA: TGTGCCAGCAGCCTAACTACCAATGAGCAGTTCTTC. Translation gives CASSLTTNEQFF.

CDR3 sequence: CASSQSSSGYSNQPQHF. The CDR3 nucleotides read TGTGCCAGCAGCCAATCATCCTCGGGGTATAGCAATCAGCCCCAGCATTTT. The chain couples TRBV4-2 to TRBJ1-5; D gene unclear. The V and J ends lost 2 bases and 0 bases respectively, with 14 bases between them. CDR1 and CDR2 from the germline V gene are LGHNA and YNFKEQ. This CDR3 comprises 17 residues.

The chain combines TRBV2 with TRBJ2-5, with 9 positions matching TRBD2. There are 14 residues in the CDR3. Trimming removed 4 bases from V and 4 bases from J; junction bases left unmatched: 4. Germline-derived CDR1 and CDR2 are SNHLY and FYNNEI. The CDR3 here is CASSGLAGIETQYF. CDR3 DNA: TGTGCCAGCAGTGGGCTAGCGGGGATAGAGACCCAGTACTTC.

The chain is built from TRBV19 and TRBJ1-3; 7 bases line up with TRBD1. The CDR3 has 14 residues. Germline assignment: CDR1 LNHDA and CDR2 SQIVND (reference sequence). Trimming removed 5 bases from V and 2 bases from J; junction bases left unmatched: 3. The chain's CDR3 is CASSLQGTGNTIYF. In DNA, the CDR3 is TGTGCCAGTAGTCTACAGGGGACTGGAAACACCATATATTTT.

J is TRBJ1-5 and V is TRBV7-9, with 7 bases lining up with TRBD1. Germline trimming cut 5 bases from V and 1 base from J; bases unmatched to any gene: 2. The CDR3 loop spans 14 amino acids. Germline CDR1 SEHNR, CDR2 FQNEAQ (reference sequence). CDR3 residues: CASSPGGSNQPQHF. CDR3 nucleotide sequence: TGTGCCAGCAGCCCAGGGGGGAGCAATCAGCCCCAGCATTTT.

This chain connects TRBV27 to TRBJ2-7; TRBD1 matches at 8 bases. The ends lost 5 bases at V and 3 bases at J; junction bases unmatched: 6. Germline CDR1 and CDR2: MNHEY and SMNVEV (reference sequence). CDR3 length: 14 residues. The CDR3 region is CASSPNTGGYEQYF. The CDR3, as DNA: TGTGCCAGCAGTCCCAACACAGGGGGCTACGAGCAGTACTTC.

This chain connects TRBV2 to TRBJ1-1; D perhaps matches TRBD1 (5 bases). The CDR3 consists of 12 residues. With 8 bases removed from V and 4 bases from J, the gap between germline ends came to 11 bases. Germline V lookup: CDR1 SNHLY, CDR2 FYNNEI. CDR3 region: CASGREVTEAFF. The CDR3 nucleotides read TGTGCCAGCGGCAGGGAGGTCACTGAAGCTTTCTTT.

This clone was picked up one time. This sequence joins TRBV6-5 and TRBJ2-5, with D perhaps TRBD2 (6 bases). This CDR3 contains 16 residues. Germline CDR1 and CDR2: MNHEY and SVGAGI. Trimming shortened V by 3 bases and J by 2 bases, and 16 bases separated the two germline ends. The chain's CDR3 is CASSYSPRLVQETQYF. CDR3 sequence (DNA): TGTGCCAGCAGTTATTCACCCAGACTAGTACAAGAGACCCAGTACTTC.

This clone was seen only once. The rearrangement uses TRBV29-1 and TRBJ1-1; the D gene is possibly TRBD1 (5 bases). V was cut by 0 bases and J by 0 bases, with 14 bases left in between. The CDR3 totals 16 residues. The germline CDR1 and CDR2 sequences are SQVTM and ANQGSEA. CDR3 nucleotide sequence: TGCAGCGTTGAAGATCTTCAGGGTGTGGTGAACACTGAAGCTTTCTTT. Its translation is CSVEDLQGVVNTEAFF.

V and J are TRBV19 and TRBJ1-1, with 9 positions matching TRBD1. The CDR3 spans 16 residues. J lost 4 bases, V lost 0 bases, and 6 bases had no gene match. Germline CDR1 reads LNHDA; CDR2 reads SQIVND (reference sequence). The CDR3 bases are TGTGCCAGTAGTATAGAGGACAGGGGATGGGGCACTGAAGCTTTCTTT. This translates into CASSIEDRGWGTEAFF.

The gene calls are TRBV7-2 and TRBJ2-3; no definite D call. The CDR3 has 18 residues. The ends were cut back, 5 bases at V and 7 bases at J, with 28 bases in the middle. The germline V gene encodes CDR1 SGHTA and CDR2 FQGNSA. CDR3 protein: CASSPPIPDGSAFHTQYF. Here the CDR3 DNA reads TGTGCCAGCAGCCCGCCCATCCCAGACGGGTCCGCGTTTCATACGCAGTATTTT.

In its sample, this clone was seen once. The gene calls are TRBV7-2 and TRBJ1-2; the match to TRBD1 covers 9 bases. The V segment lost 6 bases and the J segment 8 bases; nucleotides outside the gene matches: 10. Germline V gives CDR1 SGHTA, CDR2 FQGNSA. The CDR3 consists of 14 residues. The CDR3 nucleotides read TGTGCCAGCAGTCATAACGACAGGGGGTGGGGCTACACCTTC. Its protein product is CASSHNDRGWGYTF.

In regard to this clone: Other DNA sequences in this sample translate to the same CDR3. CDR3 sequence reads: CASSLGGGETQYF. The CDR3 DNA sequence: TGTGCCAGCAGCCTCGGGGGAGGAGAGACCCAGTACTTC. The rearrangement uses TRBV11-3 and TRBJ2-5, with a possible D match to TRBD2 (6 bases). V was clipped by 5 bases and J by 4 bases, with 11 bases between them. The germline V gene encodes CDR1 SGHNT and CDR2 YENEEA. This CDR3 region has 13 residues.

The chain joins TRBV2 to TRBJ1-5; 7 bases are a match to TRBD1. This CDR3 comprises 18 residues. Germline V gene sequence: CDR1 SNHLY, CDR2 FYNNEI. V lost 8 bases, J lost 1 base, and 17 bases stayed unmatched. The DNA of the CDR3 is TGTGCCAGCGCGTTTTTTTTCGCCCCAGGGGGAAGCAATCAGCCCCAGCATTTT. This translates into CASAFFFAPGGSNQPQHF.

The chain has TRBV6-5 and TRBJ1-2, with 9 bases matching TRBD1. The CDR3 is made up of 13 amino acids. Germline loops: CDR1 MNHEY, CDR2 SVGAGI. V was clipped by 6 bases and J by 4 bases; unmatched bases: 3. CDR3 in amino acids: CASRETGGYGYTF. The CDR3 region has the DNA TGTGCCAGCAGGGAGACAGGGGGCTATGGCTACACCTTC.

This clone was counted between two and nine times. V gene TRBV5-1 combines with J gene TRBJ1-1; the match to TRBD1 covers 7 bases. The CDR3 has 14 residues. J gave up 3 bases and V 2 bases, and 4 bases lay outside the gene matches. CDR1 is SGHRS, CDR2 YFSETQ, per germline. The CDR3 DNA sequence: TGCGCCAGCAGCTTCACAGGGGAGGACACTGAAGCTTTCTTT. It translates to CASSFTGEDTEAFF.

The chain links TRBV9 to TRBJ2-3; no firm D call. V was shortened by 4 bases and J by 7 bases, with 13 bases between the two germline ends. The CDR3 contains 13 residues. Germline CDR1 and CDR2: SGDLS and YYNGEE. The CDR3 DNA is TGTGCCAGCAGCACCTATTTGCTAAATACGCAGTATTTT. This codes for CASSTYLLNTQYF.

For the CDR3, the DNA is TGCGCCAGCAGCCCAGAAACGGGGACTGGGGCCAACGTCCTGACTTTC. This gives the protein CASSPETGTGANVLTF. The chain recombines TRBV4-1 with TRBJ2-6; a weak D match, TRBD2 (5 bases). The CDR3 is 16 amino acids. Germline V gene lookup returns CDR1 MGHRA and CDR2 YSYEKL. Trimming removed 4 bases from V and 2 bases from J, with 12 bases in between.

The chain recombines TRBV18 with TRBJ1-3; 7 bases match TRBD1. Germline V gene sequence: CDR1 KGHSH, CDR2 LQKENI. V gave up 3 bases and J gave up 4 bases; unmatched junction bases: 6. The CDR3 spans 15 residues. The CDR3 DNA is TGTGCCAGCTCACCCCGGGACAGCTCGGGAAACACCATATATTTT. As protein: CASSPRDSSGNTIYF. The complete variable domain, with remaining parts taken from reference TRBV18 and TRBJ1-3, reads NAGVMQNPRHLVRRRGQEARLRCSPMKGHSHVYWYRQLPEEGLKFMVYLQKENIIDESGMPKERFSAEFPKEGPSILRIQQVVRGDSAAYFCASSPRDSSGNTIYFGEGSWLTVV.

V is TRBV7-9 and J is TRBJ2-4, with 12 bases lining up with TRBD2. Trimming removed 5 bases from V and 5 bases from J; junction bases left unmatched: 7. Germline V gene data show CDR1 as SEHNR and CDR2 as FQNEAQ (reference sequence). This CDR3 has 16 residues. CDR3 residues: CASSETSGGKQNIQYF. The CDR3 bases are TGTGCCAGCAGCGAAACTAGCGGGGGGAAGCAAAACATTCAGTACTTC.

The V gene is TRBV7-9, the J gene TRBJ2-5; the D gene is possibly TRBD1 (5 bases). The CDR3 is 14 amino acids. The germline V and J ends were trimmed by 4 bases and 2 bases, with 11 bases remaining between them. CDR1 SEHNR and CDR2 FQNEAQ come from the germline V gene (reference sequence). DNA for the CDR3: TGTGCCAGCAGCTCGGACATCTTACAAGAGACCCAGTACTTC. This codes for CASSSDILQETQYF.